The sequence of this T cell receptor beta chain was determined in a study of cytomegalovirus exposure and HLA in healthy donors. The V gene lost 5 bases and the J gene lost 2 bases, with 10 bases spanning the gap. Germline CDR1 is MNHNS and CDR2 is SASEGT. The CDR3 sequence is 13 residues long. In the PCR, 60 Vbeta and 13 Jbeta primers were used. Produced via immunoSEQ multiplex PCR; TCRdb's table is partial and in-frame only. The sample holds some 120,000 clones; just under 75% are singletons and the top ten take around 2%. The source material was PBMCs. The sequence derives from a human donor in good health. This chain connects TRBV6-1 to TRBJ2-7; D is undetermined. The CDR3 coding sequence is TGTGCCAGCAGTCAACAGATTACCTACGAGCAGTACTTC. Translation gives CASSQQITYEQYF.